This T cell receptor (beta chain) originates from a study of blood T cell repertoires in COVID-19. Study at large: The United States, Italy and Spain were the sources of the acute and convalescent COVID-19 samples. The analysed material was cDNA or gDNA that came from T cells, B-cell-depleted T cells, or PBMCs.

Authors' analysis steps: From reference gene primer amplification, estimates of nucleated cell counts were derived. The table came from immunoSEQ multiplex PCR; TCRdb's copy has only in-frame clones and leaves some out. V and J calls and clone size follow that table, whereas D and trimming were derived from the DNA. The sample includes fewer than 70,000 clones, about 88% of them seen just once. Germline-derived CDR1 and CDR2 are SGHAT and FQDESV (reference sequence). Trimming took off 5 bases at V and 3 bases at J, with 16 bases between the two ends. The CDR3 sequence is 15 residues long. This chain links TRBV11-1 with TRBJ1-2; TRBD1 might be the D (6 bases). Sample: peripheral blood. This TCR came from a woman in her seventies with active COVID-19. CDR3 sequence (DNA): TGTGCCAGCAGCCAAAACGGACAGACTGACTATGGCTACACCTTC. It encodes CASSQNGQTDYGYTF.